This T cell receptor beta chain was recovered during a study of shared clonotypes between healthy human individuals. Whole-study context: CD4 naive and memory got three plates each, CD8 naive two, CD8 memory one.

The CDR3 contains 13 residues. Between the trimmed V and J ends, which lost 8 bases and 6 bases, there was a span of 16 bases. Germline V gene data show CDR1 as MNHNY and CDR2 as SVGAGI (reference sequence). Comment on this clone: What it binds is not known.

Study findings and constraints: Generally, naive subsets came out with larger estimated richness than memory subsets.

Using immunoSEQ multiplex PCR, the repertoire was profiled, and TCRdb retains in-frame clones only, with some absent. The sample yields over a million clones, 70% to 80% seen once. The receptor's source is a man between 18 and 35 years old in good health. Some clones in this sample may be carry-over from other donors' samples. Specimen: memory CD4+ T cells from PBMCs. Subset reported: CD45RA-negative fraction. The chain joins TRBV6-6 to TRBJ1-1; TRBD1 might be the D (6 bases). The CDR3 bases are TGTGCCAGCGGCGACCAGTCAGGGGCTGAAGCTTTCTTT. Amino acids: CASGDQSGAEAFF.